Below, 20 T cell receptor beta chains from the same sample are listed, as sequenced in a study of T cells in Graves' hyperthyroidism and ophthalmopathy. RNA transcripts gave rise to amplified TCR beta CDR3 regions. First-round RT-PCR targeting the TCR CDR3 was performed with the HTBI primer set. TCRdb independently ran MiXCR on the multiplex PCR reads; one entry per CDR3 protein. The table has around 300,000 distinct CDR3 sequences, approximately 12% seen once. Input material: blood. The source is a woman in her twenties or thirties with Graves' hyperthyroidism that later progressed to Graves' ophthalmopathy.

This clonotype was observed at least ten times. The V gene is TRBV6-1, the J gene TRBJ1-2; D remains ambiguous. CDR3 length equals 13 residues. Trimming left V 5 bases short and J 6 bases short, with 13 bases between. Germline V gene sequence: CDR1 MNHNS, CDR2 SASEGT. The CDR3 loop reads CASSYERWHGYTF. The CDR3 DNA is TGTGCCAGCAGTTATGAGAGATGGCATGGCTACACCTTC.

A single count supports this clonotype. The gene calls are TRBV12-3 or TRBV12-4 and TRBJ2-2, with 11 bases matching TRBD1. This CDR3 has 17 residues. J was trimmed by 5 bases and V by 7 bases; bases with no gene match: 12. CDR3 DNA: TGTGCCAGCACCCAGGGGACAGGGGGGAGGGGGACCGGGGAGCTGTTTTTT. It encodes CASTQGTGGRGTGELFF.

The V gene is TRBV12-3 or TRBV12-4, the J gene TRBJ1-2; the match to TRBD1 covers 9 bases. The V gene end was trimmed by 6 bases and the J gene end by 8 bases; junction bases not matched to a gene: 7. This CDR3 region has 13 residues. The CDR3 reads CASSFGTGFGYTF. CDR3 sequence (DNA): TGTGCCAGCAGCTTTGGGACAGGGTTCGGCTACACCTTC.

Comment on this clonotype: This may be a read error: a much more frequent sequence differs by one nucleotide. The rearrangement joins TRBV7-8 to TRBJ2-3; 9 bases are a match to TRBD1. V was pared by 5 bases and J by 6 bases, with 9 bases of the junction left unmatched. This CDR3 is 15 amino acids long. Per the germline V gene, CDR1 is SGHVS and CDR2 is FQNEAQ. The CDR3 sequence: CASSPTGGKSDTQYF. CDR3 nucleotide sequence: TGTGCCAGCAGCCCGACAGGGGGAAAGTCGGATACGCAGTATTTT.

The V and J genes are TRBV4-3 and TRBJ2-5; possibly TRBD2 for D (6 bases). The CDR3 runs to 16 residues. Germline CDR1 is LGHNA and CDR2 is YSLEER. V lost 0 bases and J 4 bases, leaving 15 bases between the germline ends. The CDR3 here is CASSQDNRGIRETQYF. CDR3 nucleotides: TGCGCCAGCAGCCAAGATAACCGGGGGATTCGAGAGACCCAGTACTTC.

There are many counts of this clonotype. The V call is TRBV2, the J call TRBJ2-2; tentatively, D is TRBD2 (5 bases). This CDR3 spans 14 amino acids. V shed 5 bases and J shed 0 bases, with 7 bases lying between them. CDR1 and CDR2 (germline): SNHLY, FYNNEI. In DNA, the CDR3 is TGTGCCAGCAGTCCGCGGGCGAACACCGGGGAGCTGTTTTTT. Its protein is CASSPRANTGELFF.

V gene TRBV12-3 or TRBV12-4 combines with J gene TRBJ2-7, with D possibly TRBD1 on 5 matching bases. This CDR3 comprises 14 residues. V lost 6 bases and J lost 2, with 14 bases in between. DNA for the CDR3: TGTGCCAGCAGACCAGAGCAGGGTCCCTACGAGCAGTACTTC. It encodes CASRPEQGPYEQYF.

This clonotype was detected many times. V and J are TRBV7-9 and TRBJ2-7; TRBD1 aligns across 7 bases. V lost 3 bases, J lost 2 bases, and 7 bases stayed unmatched. CDR3 size: 15 residues. The germline CDR1 and CDR2 sequences are SEHNR and FQNEAQ (reference sequence). The CDR3 is CASSFGTELPYEQYF. CDR3 DNA sequence: TGTGCCAGCAGCTTTGGGACAGAGCTACCCTACGAGCAGTACTTC.

This clonotype has a count of ten or more. This sequence joins TRBV27 and TRBJ1-6; D is possibly TRBD1 (6 bases). The ends were cut back, 8 bases at V and 8 bases at J, with 13 bases in the middle. There are 13 residues in the CDR3. Germline V gene sequence: CDR1 MNHEY, CDR2 SMNVEV (reference sequence). For the CDR3, the DNA is TGTGCCAGCTCATACAGGGATGATTCACCCCTCCACTTT. It translates to CASSYRDDSPLHF.

This chain uses TRBV29-1 with TRBJ2-5; D call uncertain. CDR1 and CDR2 (germline): SQVTM, ANQGSEA. This CDR3 comprises 12 residues. The V and J ends lost 0 bases and 5 bases respectively, with 7 bases between them. CDR3 residues: CSVEDGLETQYF. Here the CDR3 DNA reads TGCAGCGTTGAAGATGGTTTGGAGACCCAGTACTTC.

This clonotype was counted ten times or more. J is TRBJ1-1 and V is TRBV28; D is possibly TRBD1 (5 bases). The CDR3 has 13 amino acids. Trimming left V 6 bases short and J 3 bases short, with 11 bases between. The germline V gene encodes CDR1 MDHEN and CDR2 SYDVKM. Here the CDR3 DNA reads TGTGCCAGCAGGCCCGACAGTTACACTGAAGCTTTCTTT. This codes for CASRPDSYTEAFF.

This clonotype was recorded at least ten times. The chain joins TRBV4-3 to TRBJ2-7; the D gene is possibly TRBD1 (5 bases). V lost 0 bases, J lost 7 bases, and 19 bases lay in between. This CDR3 has 16 amino acids. CDR1 is LGHNA, CDR2 YSLEER, per germline. CDR3 in DNA: TGCGCCAGCAGCCAAGATCGGGCTACCCAGGGTCGGGAGCAGTACTTC. Its protein product is CASSQDRATQGREQYF.

A note on this clonotype: This may stem from a read error, because a much larger clone lies one nucleotide away. CDR3 loop: CASRRFGLDSYEHYF. CDR3 nucleotides: TGTGCCAGCAGACGCTTCGGACTCGATTCCTACGAGCACTACTTC. The chain recombines TRBV27 with TRBJ2-7; D possibly corresponds to TRBD2 (5 bases). This CDR3 region has 15 residues. Germline V CDR1 and CDR2: MNHEY, SMNVEV (reference sequence).

This clonotype came up a few times. The chain has TRBV5-4 and TRBJ1-2; 7 bases line up with TRBD1. The CDR3 consists of 16 residues. Germline CDR1 SGHNT, CDR2 YYREEE (reference sequence). V lost 0 bases to trimming and J lost 4 bases; unmatched junction nucleotides: 9. The CDR3 reads CASSLGAGGVGYGYTF. CDR3 nucleotides: TGTGCCAGCAGCTTGGGGGCAGGGGGTGTCGGCTATGGCTACACCTTC.

In its sample, this clonotype was seen a few times. The V call is TRBV10-3, the J call TRBJ2-7, with 8 positions matching TRBD2. CDR3 length equals 13 residues. The junction had 4 bases not matched to a gene; V was cut back by 6 bases and J by 3 bases. Germline V gene lookup returns CDR1 ENHRY and CDR2 SYGVKD. The DNA of the CDR3 is TGTGCCATCAGAGCCGGGACTAGCTACGAGCAGTACTTC. It is translated as CAIRAGTSYEQYF.

This clonotype has more than one count but fewer than ten. The J gene is TRBJ2-1, the V gene TRBV9; the D gene is possibly TRBD2 (7 bases). V gave up 4 bases and J gave up 0 bases, with 14 bases separating them. The CDR3 contains 16 residues. Per the germline V gene, CDR1 is SGDLS and CDR2 is YYNGEE. CDR3 loop: CASSKGGGSSYNEQFF. The CDR3 region has the DNA TGTGCCAGCAGCAAGGGGGGGGGGAGCTCCTACAATGAGCAGTTCTTC. The complete variable domain, with remaining parts taken from reference TRBV9 and TRBJ2-1, reads DSGVTQTPKHLITATGQRVTLRCSPRSGDLSVYWYQQSLDQGLQFLIQYYNGEERAKGNILERFSAQQFPDLHSELNLSSLELGDSALYFCASSKGGGSSYNEQFFGPGTRLTVL.

This clonotype was found many times. This chain links TRBV5-1 with TRBJ2-1; 7 bases align to TRBD2. This CDR3 region has 16 residues. V shed 2 bases and J 0 bases; nucleotides not matched to a gene: 5. From germline, CDR1 is SGHRS and CDR2 YFSETQ. DNA for the CDR3: TGCGCCAGCAGCTTCGCCGCTAGCGGCTCCTACAATGAGCAGTTCTTC. Its translation: CASSFAASGSYNEQFF.

The V and J genes are TRBV20-1 and TRBJ1-5; no firm D call. This CDR3 region has 13 residues. V lost 1 base and J 4 bases, leaving 8 bases between the germline ends. The germline V gene encodes CDR1 DFQATT and CDR2 SNEGSKA (reference sequence). DNA of the CDR3: TGCAGTGCTAGAGTTCCCGGGAATCAGCCCCAGCATTTT. It encodes CSARVPGNQPQHF.

This clonotype was seen ten or more times. The chain joins TRBV6-1 to TRBJ2-1; 16 nucleotides agree with TRBD2. The CDR3 has 17 residues. Trimming removed 1 base from V and 4 bases from J; junction bases left unmatched: 1. Looked up from germline, CDR1 is MNHNS and CDR2 is SASEGT. The CDR3, as DNA: TGTGCCAGCAGTGAAGAGGGACTAGCGGGAGGGTACAATGAGCAGTTCTTC. Its translation: CASSEEGLAGGYNEQFF.

This clonotype was found a few times. CDR3 amino acids: CASSLMRDEQFF. The CDR3 DNA sequence: TGTGCCAGCAGCTTAATGAGGGATGAGCAGTTCTTC. V usage is TRBV7-9 and J usage is TRBJ2-1, with D maybe TRBD2 (5 bases). Germline assignment: CDR1 SEHNR and CDR2 FQNEAQ (reference sequence). The CDR3 runs 12 residues. Between the trimmed V and J ends, which lost 2 bases and 8 bases, there was a span of 7 bases.